Listed below are T cell receptor beta chains from one sample, sequenced in a study of cytomegalovirus exposure and HLA in healthy donors. Data came from immunoSEQ multiplex PCR; TCRdb stores just in-frame clones and leaves some out. The sample lists 190,000 or so clones, 80% to 90% occurring once. Sequenced: PBMCs. These receptors came from a woman aged 25 to 39 in good health and CMV-seropositive. Both conserved end residues are part of each CDR3. Each record gives: J gene, V gene, clone size, D gene, CDR3 protein, CDR3 DNA. The D gene is left open where the match is weak. For some rows the clone size is stated as once, few or many, or as a class when expanded; others skip it.

TRBJ1-2 | TRBV28 | once | TRBD1 | CASSSPPTGWLTF | TGTGCCAGCAGTTCCCCCCCGACAGGGTGGCTCACCTTC
TRBJ2-5 | TRBV5-6 | . | . | CASSLGTELAQETQYF | TGTGCCAGCAGCTTGGGGACAGAGTTAGCACAAGAGACCCAGTACTTC
TRBJ2-2 | TRBV5-1 | . | . | CASSLNPTVPGELFF | TGCGCCAGCAGCTTAAACCCGACAGTCCCCGGGGAGCTGTTTTTT
TRBJ2-7 | TRBV5-6 | . | TRBD2 | CASSRLAGNYEQYF | TGTGCCAGCAGTAGATTAGCGGGAAACTACGAGCAGTACTTC
TRBJ2-3 | TRBV6-1 | . | TRBD2 | CASSEGGTPDTQYF | TGTGCCAGCAGTGAGGGAGGGACCCCAGATACGCAGTATTTT
TRBJ2-1 | TRBV19 | . | . | CASSERDFNEQFF | TGTGCCAGTAGCGAGAGGGACTTCAATGAGCAGTTCTTC
TRBJ1-2 | TRBV5-6 | . | . | CASSLGSQAIRYYF | TGTGCCAGCAGCTTGGGGTCGCAGGCAATCCGTTATTATTTC
TRBJ2-3 | TRBV29-1 | . | . | CSGAIDTQYF | TGCAGCGGGGCTATCGATACGCAGTATTTT
TRBJ2-1 | TRBV27 | . | . | CASSLPGAGHNEQFF | TGTGCCAGCAGTTTACCTGGGGCAGGTCACAATGAGCAGTTCTTC
TRBJ2-1 | TRBV6-6 | . | TRBD2 | CASSYPTGLAGEQFF | TGTGCCAGCAGTTACCCTACGGGACTAGCTGGTGAGCAGTTCTTC
TRBJ2-7 | TRBV28 | . | . | CASTLTGPYEQYF | TGTGCCAGCACCCTAACAGGACCCTACGAGCAGTACTTC
TRBJ2-4 | TRBV4-1 | . | . | CASSQEDIERGGKNIQYF | TGCGCCAGCAGCCAAGAAGACATCGAACGGGGAGGCAAAAACATTCAGTACTTC
TRBJ1-5 | TRBV5-1 | . | TRBD1 | CASSPGTGKNQPQHF | TGCGCCAGCAGCCCCGGGACAGGGAAGAATCAGCCCCAGCATTTT
TRBJ2-7 | TRBV5-4 | . | . | CASSLPLTYEQYF | TGTGCCAGCAGCTTGCCTCTAACCTACGAGCAGTACTTC
TRBJ2-7 | TRBV7-9 | . | . | CAGTTDTTYEQYF | TGTGCCGGGACAACAGACACAACCTACGAGCAGTACTTC
TRBJ2-5 | TRBV29-1 | . | . | CSVGGGPPETQYF | TGCAGCGTTGGGGGAGGCCCTCCAGAGACCCAGTACTTC
TRBJ1-5 | TRBV12-5 | few | TRBD1 | CASGFGQGNQPQHF | TGTGCTAGTGGCTTTGGACAGGGAAATCAGCCCCAGCATTTT
TRBJ1-2 | TRBV27 | few | TRBD1 | CASSSRDSYGYTF | TGTGCCAGCAGTTCCCGGGACAGCTATGGCTACACCTTC
TRBJ2-7 | TRBV12-5 | . | . | CASGLVAFVQGTSEQYF | TGTGCTAGTGGTTTGGTAGCGTTTGTACAGGGTACTAGCGAGCAGTACTTC
TRBJ2-5 | TRBV5-1 | . | . | CASSLGGPIEETQYF | TGCGCCAGCAGCTTGGGAGGGCCGATAGAAGAGACCCAGTACTTC
TRBJ1-2 | TRBV27 | . | . | CASSELGAPEEPIYGYTF | TGTGCCAGCAGTGAATTAGGCGCCCCCGAGGAGCCTATCTATGGCTACACCTTC
TRBJ1-3 | TRBV5-1 | . | . | CASRENSGNTIYF | TGCGCCAGCAGAGAGAACTCTGGAAACACCATATATTTT
TRBJ1-3 | TRBV5-1 | . | . | CASADGNTIYF | TGCGCCAGCGCGGATGGAAACACCATATATTTT
TRBJ2-7 | TRBV5-6 | . | TRBD1 | CASSTGARNYEQYF | TGTGCCAGCAGCACAGGGGCCCGTAACTACGAGCAGTACTTC
TRBJ2-2 | TRBV25-1 | . | . | CASSEYQDSTAELFF | TGTGCCAGCAGTGAATATCAGGACTCGACCGCGGAGCTGTTTTTT
TRBJ2-7 | TRBV13 | . | TRBD1 | CASSIPRQGKDEQYF | TGTGCCAGCAGCATCCCTCGACAGGGGAAAGACGAGCAGTACTTC
TRBJ2-2 | TRBV6-4 | . | TRBD2 | CASSGSGSDDTGELFF | TGTGCCAGCAGTGGAAGCGGGAGCGATGACACCGGGGAGCTGTTTTTT
TRBJ1-2 | TRBV5-4 | once | . | CASSFITGGYTF | TGTGCCAGCAGCTTTATAACGGGGGGCTACACCTTC
TRBJ2-7 | TRBV16 | many | . | CASSAVQSYEQYF | TGTGCCAGCAGCGCGGTCCAGTCCTACGAGCAGTACTTC
TRBJ1-1 | TRBV7-2 | . | . | CASSSGFTEAFF | TGTGCCAGCAGCTCAGGGTTTACTGAAGCTTTCTTT
TRBJ2-5 | TRBV18 | . | TRBD2 | CASSPLGTSRQETQYF | TGTGCCAGCTCACCACTGGGGACTAGCCGGCAAGAGACCCAGTACTTC
TRBJ2-7 | TRBV4-2 | . | TRBD2 | CASSQQYITSGSFYEQYF | TGTGCCAGCAGCCAACAATACATAACTAGCGGGAGCTTCTACGAGCAGTACTTC
TRBJ2-1 | TRBV14 | . | . | CASSQDMRGNEQFF | TGTGCCAGCAGCCAAGATATGAGGGGGAATGAGCAGTTCTTC
TRBJ2-3 | TRBV5-1 | . | TRBD2 | CASSLLWASGSKSTDTQYF | TGCGCCAGCAGCTTGTTATGGGCTAGCGGGAGCAAGAGCACAGATACGCAGTATTTT
TRBJ1-2 | TRBV29-1 | . | TRBD1 | CSVDRGQALGYTF | TGCAGCGTTGATCGAGGACAGGCCTTAGGCTACACCTTC
TRBJ2-1 | TRBV6-1 | . | TRBD2 | CASRLAGTGEQFF | TGTGCCAGCAGGCTAGCGGGAACTGGAGAGCAGTTCTTC
TRBJ1-2 | TRBV19 | . | . | CATANYGYTF | TGTGCCACAGCGAACTATGGCTACACCTTC
TRBJ1-2 | TRBV5-4 | . | TRBD1 | CASSFTGGPNYGYTF | TGTGCCAGCAGCTTTACAGGGGGTCCCAACTATGGCTACACCTTC
TRBJ1-1 | TRBV11-2 | . | . | CASSLHPRNTEAFF | TGTGCCAGCAGCTTACATCCCAGAAACACTGAAGCTTTCTTT
TRBJ1-1 | TRBV25-1 | . | . | CASSKGGSTEAFF | TGTGCCAGCAGTAAAGGCGGTAGCACTGAAGCTTTCTTT
TRBJ2-3 | TRBV5-6 | . | . | CASSLGQYTQYF | TGTGCCAGCAGCTTGGGACAGTATACGCAGTATTTT
TRBJ2-5 | TRBV11-2 | few | TRBD2 | CASSLVGLGQETQYF | TGTGCCAGCAGCTTAGTGGGACTAGGACAAGAGACCCAGTACTTC